The 29 T cell receptor beta chains presented below share a single source sample, sequenced in a study of T cells in Graves' hyperthyroidism and ophthalmopathy. Template material for amplifying TCR beta CDR3 regions consisted of RNA transcripts. Initially, a first-round RT-PCR of the TCR CDR3 employed the HTBI primer set. Each CDR3 protein is one row after TCRdb ran MiXCR on the multiplex PCR reads. The repertoire holds some 550,000 distinct CDR3 sequences, with about 16% as singletons. Sequenced material: blood. The source is a woman between 40 and 55 years old with Graves' ophthalmopathy.

This clonotype was detected ten times or more. This sequence joins TRBV6-1 and TRBJ2-7; 7 bases fit TRBD1. The CDR3 spans 12 residues. Germline trimming cut 8 bases from V and 5 bases from J; bases unmatched to any gene: 6. Germline CDR1 is MNHNS and CDR2 is SASEGT. CDR3: CASPTGDNEQYF. For the CDR3, the DNA is TGTGCCAGCCCAACAGGGGATAACGAGCAGTACTTC.

This clonotype was observed many times. The rearrangement joins TRBV2 to TRBJ2-3; D remains ambiguous. V dropped 3 bases and J dropped 1 base, with 11 bases sitting between them. This CDR3 is built from 15 residues. CDR1 is SNHLY and CDR2 is FYNNEI in the germline V gene. CDR3 sequence (DNA): TGTGCCAGCAGTGAGAACCGAATAGGCACAGATACGCAGTATTTT. Encoded protein: CASSENRIGTDTQYF.

The chain couples TRBV7-8 to TRBJ2-4; 14 bases match TRBD2. V gave up 2 bases and J gave up 0 bases; unmatched junction bases: 3. The germline CDR1 and CDR2 sequences are SGHVS and FQNEAQ. The CDR3 runs to 18 residues. CDR3 sequence (DNA): TGTGCCAGCAGCTTACGACTAGCGGGGGGGCTAGCCAAAAACATTCAGTACTTC. Protein sequence: CASSLRLAGGLAKNIQYF.

This clonotype was observed a handful of times. The V and J genes are TRBV11-1 and TRBJ2-4; 9 bases fit TRBD1. Germline lookup yields CDR1 SGHAT and CDR2 FQDESV (reference sequence). With V trimmed by 6 bases and J by 6 bases, 3 bases remained unmatched. The CDR3 totals 13 residues. DNA of the CDR3: TGTGCCAGCAGTGGACAGGGGTTAAACATTCAGTACTTC. Amino acids: CASSGQGLNIQYF. The variable domain in full, completed from reference TRBV11-1 and TRBJ2-4, reads EAEVAQSPRYKITEKSQAVAFWCDPISGHATLYWYRQILGQGPELLVQFQDESVVDDSQLPKDRFSAERLKGVDSTLKIQPAELGDSAMYLCASSGQGLNIQYFGAGTRLSVL.

This clonotype was seen at least ten times. The chain recombines TRBV3-1 with TRBJ2-4; 9 nucleotides agree with TRBD2. V shed 5 bases and J 1 base; nucleotides not matched to a gene: 3. Germline CDR1 reads LGHDT; CDR2 reads YNNKEL (reference sequence). CDR3 length: 15 residues. The CDR3 loop is CASSTREGAKNIQYF. The CDR3 bases are TGTGCCAGCAGCACGCGGGAGGGGGCCAAAAACATTCAGTACTTC.

This clonotype was counted at least ten times. The chain has TRBV30 and TRBJ2-3; no clear D gene. The V and J ends lost 0 bases and 0 bases respectively, with 10 bases between them. The V gene's germline CDR1 is GTSNPN and CDR2 SVGIG (reference sequence). The CDR3 totals 15 residues. CDR3 region: CAWSVGAGSTDTQYF. CDR3 nucleotide sequence: TGTGCCTGGAGTGTAGGAGCCGGGAGCACAGATACGCAGTATTTT. The complete variable domain, with remaining parts taken from reference TRBV30 and TRBJ2-3, reads SQTIHQWPATLVQPVGSPLSLECTVEGTSNPNLYWYRQAAGRGLQLLFYSVGIGQISSEVPQNLSASRPQDRQFILSSKKLLLSDSGFYLCAWSVGAGSTDTQYFGPGTRLTVL.

The gene calls are TRBV20-1 and TRBJ2-5; 7 bases are a match to TRBD1. Germline V gives CDR1 DFQATT, CDR2 SNEGSKA (reference sequence). V shed 2 bases and J 3 bases; nucleotides not matched to a gene: 3. The CDR3 has 13 residues. CDR3 protein: CSARLQGEETQYF. The DNA of the CDR3 is TGCAGTGCTAGACTGCAGGGGGAAGAGACCCAGTACTTC.

In this sample, this clonotype turned up many times. The chain recombines TRBV20-1 with TRBJ1-1, with D perhaps TRBD1 (5 bases). Trimming left V 0 bases short and J 2 bases short, with 13 bases between. The CDR3 covers 15 residues. Germline-derived CDR1 and CDR2 are DFQATT and SNEGSKA (reference sequence). The CDR3 coding sequence is TGCAGTGCTAGAGACAGGGACTCCATAAACACTGAAGCTTTCTTT. Translation: CSARDRDSINTEAFF.

This clonotype was observed many times. The chain recombines TRBV2 with TRBJ2-1, with 8 bases lining up with TRBD2. The CDR3 contains 16 residues. Germline loops: CDR1 SNHLY, CDR2 FYNNEI. V was clipped by 5 bases and J by 8 bases; unmatched bases: 14. The CDR3 DNA reads TGTGCCAGCAGTCACGGACTAGCTGGGGGTTTATATGAGCAGTTCTTC. It specifies CASSHGLAGGLYEQFF.

This clonotype was detected only a few times. The rearrangement uses TRBV6-5 and TRBJ2-2, with 8 bases aligning to TRBD1. Germline V lookup: CDR1 MNHEY, CDR2 SVGAGI. This CDR3 region has 19 residues. V was clipped by 0 bases and J by 1 base; unmatched bases: 10. CDR3 sequence: CASSYSTGVNSRNTGELFF. The CDR3 DNA sequence: TGTGCCAGCAGTTACTCGACAGGGGTCAACTCTCGGAACACCGGGGAGCTGTTTTTT.

Concerning this clonotype: An end of the junction does not agree with germline; a read error may underlie this. The chain combines TRBV29-1 with TRBJ2-3, with 7 bases matching TRBD1. The CDR3 spans 16 residues. CDR1 and CDR2 (germline): SQVTM, ANQGSEA. The CDR3 sequence: CSVEGLTGESTDTRYF. The CDR3 DNA sequence: TGCAGCGTTGAGGGCCTAACAGGGGAAAGCACAGATACGCGGTATTTT.

This clonotype was seen many times. Written as DNA, the CDR3 is TGTGCCAGCTCACCTAGGGATCGCACTGAAGCTTTCTTT. Protein sequence: CASSPRDRTEAFF. The chain has TRBV18 and TRBJ1-1; D not certain. CDR1 is KGHSH and CDR2 is LQKENI in the germline V gene. Trimming stripped 3 bases from V and 4 bases from J, with 9 bases between. The CDR3 is 13 amino acids.

This clonotype was seen many times. The rearrangement joins TRBV28 to TRBJ2-7; no reliable D call. This CDR3 region has 15 residues. V lost 4 bases, J lost 4 bases, and 17 bases lay in between. The germline V gene has CDR1 MDHEN and CDR2 SYDVKM. The CDR3 loop reads CASSSTNSIPYEQYF. The CDR3 region has the DNA TGTGCCAGCAGTTCTACCAACTCGATCCCATACGAGCAGTACTTC.

The table lists this clonotype with many counts. V gene TRBV20-1 combines with J gene TRBJ1-2, with a tentative D call TRBD1 (5 bases). The CDR3 contains 14 residues. The germline V gene encodes CDR1 DFQATT and CDR2 SNEGSKA (reference sequence). V lost 0 bases, J lost 6 bases, and 14 bases lay in between. The CDR3 DNA follows: TGCAGTGCTAGAGATTGGGGCAGTGGCGATGGCTACACCTTC. Its translation is CSARDWGSGDGYTF.

CDR3: CASSLTGAYTGELFF. The DNA of the CDR3 is TGTGCCAGCAGCTTAACGGGAGCCTACACCGGGGAGCTGTTTTTT. The chain recombines TRBV7-9 with TRBJ2-2, with D possibly TRBD2 on 6 matching bases. Per germline, CDR1 SEHNR and CDR2 FQNEAQ (reference sequence). The length of the CDR3 is 15 residues. Trimming cost V 2 bases and J 3 bases, with 10 bases left between them.

This clonotype has just a few counts. The chain has TRBV12-3 or TRBV12-4 and TRBJ2-5; D could derive from TRBD1 or TRBD2 (5 bases each). The CDR3 totals 15 residues. V lost 2 bases and J 7 bases, leaving 17 bases between the germline ends. CDR3 DNA: TGTGCCAGCAGTTTAAGGTCAGGGATCGGAGGGACCCAGTACTTC. Its protein is CASSLRSGIGGTQYF.

The gene calls are TRBV25-1 and TRBJ1-1; maybe TRBD1 (6 bases). The V and J ends lost 6 bases and 1 base respectively, with 15 bases between them. Germline V lookup: CDR1 MGHDK, CDR2 SYGVNS. The length of the CDR3 is 15 residues. The CDR3 sequence is CASRVKGTSNTEAFF. Written as DNA, the CDR3 is TGTGCCAGCAGGGTAAAGGGGACATCGAACACTGAAGCTTTCTTT. Based on the CDR3 plus reference TRBV25-1 and TRBJ1-1, the full variable domain is EADIYQTPRYLVIGTGKKITLECSQTMGHDKMYWYQQDPGMELHLIHYSYGVNSTEKGDLSSESTVSRIRTEHFPLTLESARPSHTSQYLCASRVKGTSNTEAFFGQGTRLTVV.

This clonotype was picked up many times. V is TRBV11-3 and J is TRBJ2-2, with TRBD1 matching 10 bases. The germline V gene encodes CDR1 SGHNT and CDR2 YENEEA. The V gene end was trimmed by 3 bases and the J gene end by 5 bases; junction bases not matched to a gene: 6. The CDR3 is made up of 16 amino acids. CDR3 nucleotide sequence: TGTGCCAGCAGCTTTCGGGGACAGGGGCGGACCGGGGAGCTGTTTTTT. Protein sequence: CASSFRGQGRTGELFF.

The table lists this clonotype with a few counts. The chain combines TRBV3-1 with TRBJ1-1; no reliable D call. The V gene lost 1 base and the J gene lost 2 bases, with 8 bases spanning the gap. The germline CDR1 and CDR2 sequences are LGHDT and YNNKEL (reference sequence). The CDR3 consists of 14 residues. Here the CDR3 DNA reads TGTGCCAGCAGCCAAGTTCTCCATAACACTGAAGCTTTCTTT. Protein sequence: CASSQVLHNTEAFF.

This clonotype appeared many times. This chain joins TRBV30 and TRBJ2-1; 9 bases line up with TRBD2. In germline, CDR1 is GTSNPN, CDR2 SVGIG (reference sequence). CDR3 length: 15 residues. V was pared by 4 bases and J by 7 bases, with 11 bases of the junction left unmatched. This CDR3 is CAWTTRLAGQNEQFF. The CDR3, as DNA: TGTGCCTGGACTACCCGGCTAGCGGGACAGAATGAGCAGTTCTTC.

This clonotype showed up many times. The chain links TRBV2 to TRBJ1-5, with a weak D call TRBD1 (5 bases). This CDR3 is 15 amino acids long. Looked up from germline, CDR1 is SNHLY and CDR2 is FYNNEI. V gave up 3 bases and J gave up 0 bases, with 9 bases separating them. In DNA, the CDR3 is TGTGCCAGCAGTGAGGGGGGTTATAGCAATCAGCCCCAGCATTTT. It translates to CASSEGGYSNQPQHF.

This clonotype occurred many times. This chain connects TRBV28 to TRBJ2-3; 8 bases map to TRBD1. Germline assignment: CDR1 MDHEN and CDR2 SYDVKM. V shed 6 bases and J 3 bases; nucleotides not matched to a gene: 8. The CDR3 has 15 residues. The CDR3 region is CASRGQGWSTDTQYF. The CDR3 nucleotides are TGTGCCAGCAGAGGACAGGGATGGTCGACAGATACGCAGTATTTT.

This clonotype was recorded many times. V is TRBV7-9 and J is TRBJ2-1; D is tentatively TRBD1 or TRBD2 (5 bases each). Deletions cut 3 bases from V and 7 bases from J, with 13 bases between. Germline V CDR1 and CDR2: SEHNR, FQNEAQ (reference sequence). The CDR3 contains 14 residues. The CDR3 loop reads CASSLTLEGNEQFF. The CDR3 bases are TGTGCCAGCAGCTTGACCCTAGAGGGGAATGAGCAGTTCTTC.

This clonotype appeared many times. The chain uses TRBV2 and TRBJ1-1, with D possibly matching TRBD1 (5 bases). Germline lookup yields CDR1 SNHLY and CDR2 FYNNEI. This CDR3 contains 14 residues. Deletions cut 8 bases from V and 1 base from J, with 14 bases between. In nucleotides, the CDR3 is TGTGCCAGCCTGGAGAGGGGAGAGAACACTGAAGCTTTCTTT. As protein: CASLERGENTEAFF.

V gene TRBV30 combines with J gene TRBJ1-6, with D perhaps matching TRBD1 (5 bases). CDR3 size: 13 residues. From germline, CDR1 is GTSNPN and CDR2 SVGIG (reference sequence). V was shortened by 7 bases and J by 4 bases, with 11 bases between the two germline ends. CDR3 sequence: CAFIGGYNSPLHF. The CDR3 region has the DNA TGTGCCTTCATCGGGGGTTATAATTCACCCCTCCACTTT.

This clonotype was seen repeatedly, ten times or more. The rearrangement uses TRBV30 and TRBJ1-5, with a tentative D call TRBD1 (5 bases). Germline values: CDR1 GTSNPN, CDR2 SVGIG (reference sequence). Trimming cost V 2 bases and J 4 bases, with 21 bases left between them. This CDR3 comprises 17 residues. Here the CDR3 reads CAWSPSRTSSLNQPQHF. CDR3 bases: TGTGCCTGGAGTCCCTCAAGGACATCCTCCCTTAATCAGCCCCAGCATTTT.

The chain is built from TRBV19 and TRBJ2-6; D tentatively reads TRBD1 or TRBD2 (6 bases each). V dropped 6 bases and J dropped 1 base, with 10 bases sitting between them. CDR1 LNHDA and CDR2 SQIVND come from the germline V gene (reference sequence). The CDR3 has 15 residues. CDR3 region: CASRRDKSGANVLTF. The CDR3 DNA sequence: TGTGCCAGTAGGCGGGACAAGTCTGGGGCCAACGTCCTGACTTTC.

This clonotype showed up many times. The genes are TRBV28 and TRBJ1-2; weak D call: TRBD1 (6 bases). The CDR3 has 17 amino acids. Germline-derived CDR1 and CDR2 are MDHEN and SYDVKM. Trimming stripped 2 bases from V and 5 bases from J, with 21 bases between. The CDR3 bases are TGTGCCAGCAGTTTAGGGCTCGGGGCAGGGGCAGGGTATGGCTACACCTTC. Translated, it gives CASSLGLGAGAGYGYTF.

This clonotype was picked up a small number of times. The chain joins TRBV4-1 to TRBJ1-5; D unclear. V dropped 2 bases and J dropped 2 bases, with 7 bases sitting between them. CDR3 size: 14 residues. Germline-derived CDR1 and CDR2 are MGHRA and YSYEKL. CDR3 loop: CASSQTWRNQPQHF. The CDR3 bases are TGCGCCAGCAGCCAAACTTGGCGCAATCAGCCCCAGCATTTT.